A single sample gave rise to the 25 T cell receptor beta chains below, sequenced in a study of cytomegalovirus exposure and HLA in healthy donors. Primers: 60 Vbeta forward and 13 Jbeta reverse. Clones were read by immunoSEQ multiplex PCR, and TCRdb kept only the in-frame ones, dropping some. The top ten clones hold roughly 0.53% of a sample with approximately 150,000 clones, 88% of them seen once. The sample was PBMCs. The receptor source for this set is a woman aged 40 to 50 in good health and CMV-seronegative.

The CDR3 DNA sequence: TGTGCCAGCCGAAACAGAAGGGGGTCGGAGACCCAGTACTTC. Encoded protein: CASRNRRGSETQYF. The V and J genes are TRBV27 and TRBJ2-5; D is possibly TRBD1 (6 bases). The CDR3 runs to 14 residues. Germline CDR1 and CDR2: MNHEY and SMNVEV (reference sequence). The V gene lost 8 bases and the J gene lost 5 bases, with 18 bases spanning the gap.

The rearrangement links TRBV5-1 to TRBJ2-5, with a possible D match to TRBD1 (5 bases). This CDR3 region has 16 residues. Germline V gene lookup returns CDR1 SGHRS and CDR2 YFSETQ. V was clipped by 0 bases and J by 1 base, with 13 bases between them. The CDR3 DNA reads TGCGCCAGCAGCTTGGCAGGTGACAGCTCCCAAGAGACCCAGTACTTC. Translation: CASSLAGDSSQETQYF. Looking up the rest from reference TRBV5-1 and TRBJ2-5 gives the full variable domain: KAGVTQTPRYLIKTRGQQVTLSCSPISGHRSVSWYQQTPGQGLQFLFEYFSETQRNKGNFPGRFSGRQFSNSRSEMNVSTLELGDSALYLCASSLAGDSSQETQYFGPGTRLLVL.

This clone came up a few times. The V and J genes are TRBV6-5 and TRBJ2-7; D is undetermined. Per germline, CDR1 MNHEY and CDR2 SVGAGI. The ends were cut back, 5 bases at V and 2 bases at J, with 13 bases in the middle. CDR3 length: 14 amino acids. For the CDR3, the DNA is TGTGCCAGCAGTGAAAACGTAGTACCCTACGAGCAGTACTTC. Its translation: CASSENVVPYEQYF.

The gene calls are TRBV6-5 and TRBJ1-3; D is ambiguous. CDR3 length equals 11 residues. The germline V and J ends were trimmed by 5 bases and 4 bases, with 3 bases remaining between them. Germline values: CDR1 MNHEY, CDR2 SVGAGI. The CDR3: CASSRGNTIYF. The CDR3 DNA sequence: TGTGCCAGCAGTCGGGGAAACACCATATATTTT.

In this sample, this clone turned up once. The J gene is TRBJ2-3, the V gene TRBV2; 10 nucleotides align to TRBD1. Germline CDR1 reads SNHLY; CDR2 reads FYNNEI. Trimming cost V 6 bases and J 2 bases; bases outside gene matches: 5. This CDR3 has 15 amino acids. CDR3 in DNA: TGTGCCAGCAGGAGGGGACAGGGGTCCACAGATACGCAGTATTTT. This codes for CASRRGQGSTDTQYF.

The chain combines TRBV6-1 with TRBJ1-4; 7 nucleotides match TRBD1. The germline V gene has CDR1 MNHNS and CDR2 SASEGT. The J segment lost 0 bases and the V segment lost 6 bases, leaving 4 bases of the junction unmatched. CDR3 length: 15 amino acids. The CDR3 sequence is CASSRTGATNEKLFF. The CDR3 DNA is TGTGCCAGCAGCCGTACAGGGGCAACTAATGAAAAACTGTTTTTT.

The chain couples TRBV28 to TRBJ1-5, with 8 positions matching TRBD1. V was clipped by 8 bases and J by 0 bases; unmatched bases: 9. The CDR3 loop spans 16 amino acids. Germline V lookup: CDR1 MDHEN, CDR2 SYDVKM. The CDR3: CASHLTGTGSNQPQHF. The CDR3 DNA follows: TGTGCCAGCCATTTAACCGGGACAGGTAGCAATCAGCCCCAGCATTTT.

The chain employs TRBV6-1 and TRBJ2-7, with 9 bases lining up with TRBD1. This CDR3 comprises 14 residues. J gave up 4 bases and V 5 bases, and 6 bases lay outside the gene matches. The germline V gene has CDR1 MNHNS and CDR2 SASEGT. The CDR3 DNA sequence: TGTGCCAGCAGTCCACAGGGGGCAGGGTACGAGCAGTACTTC. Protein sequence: CASSPQGAGYEQYF.

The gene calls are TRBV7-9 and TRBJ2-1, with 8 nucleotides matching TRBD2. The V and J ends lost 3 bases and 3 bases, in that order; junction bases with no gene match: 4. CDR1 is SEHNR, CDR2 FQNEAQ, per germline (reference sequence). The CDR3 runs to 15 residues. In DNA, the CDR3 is TGTGCCAGCAGCTTCTGGGCGGGAGGCTACAATGAGCAGTTCTTC. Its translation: CASSFWAGGYNEQFF.

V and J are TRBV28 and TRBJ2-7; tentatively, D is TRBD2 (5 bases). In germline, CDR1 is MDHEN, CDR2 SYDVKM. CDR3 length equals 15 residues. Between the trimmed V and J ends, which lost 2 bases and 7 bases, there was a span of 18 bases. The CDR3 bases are TGTGCCAGCAGTTTAATGTCGGGCGGGTTTAGGGAGCAGTACTTC. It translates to CASSLMSGGFREQYF.

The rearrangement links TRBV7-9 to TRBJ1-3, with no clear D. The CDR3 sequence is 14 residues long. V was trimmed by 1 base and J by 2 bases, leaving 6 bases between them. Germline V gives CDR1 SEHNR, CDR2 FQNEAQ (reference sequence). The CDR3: CASSLDRAGNTIYF. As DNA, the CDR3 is TGTGCCAGCAGCTTAGACCGAGCTGGAAACACCATATATTTT.

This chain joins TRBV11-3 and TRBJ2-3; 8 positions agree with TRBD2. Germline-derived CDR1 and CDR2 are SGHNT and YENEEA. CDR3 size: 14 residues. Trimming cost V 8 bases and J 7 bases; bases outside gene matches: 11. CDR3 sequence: CASGLAGGQNTQYF. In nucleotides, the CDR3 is TGTGCCAGCGGTTTGGCGGGAGGCCAAAATACGCAGTATTTT.

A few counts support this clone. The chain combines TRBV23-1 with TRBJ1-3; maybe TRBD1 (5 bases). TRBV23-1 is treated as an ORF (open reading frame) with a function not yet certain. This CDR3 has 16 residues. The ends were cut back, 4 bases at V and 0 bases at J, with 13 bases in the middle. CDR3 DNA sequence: TGCGCCAGCAGTCTGTTTACAGGTAGCTCTGGAAACACCATATATTTT. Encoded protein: CASSLFTGSSGNTIYF.

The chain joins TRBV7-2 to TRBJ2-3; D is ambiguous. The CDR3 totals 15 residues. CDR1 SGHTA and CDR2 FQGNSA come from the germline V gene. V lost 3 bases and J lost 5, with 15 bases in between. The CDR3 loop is CASSFPDSLRDTQYF. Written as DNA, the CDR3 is TGTGCCAGCAGCTTTCCCGACTCTTTAAGAGATACGCAGTATTTT. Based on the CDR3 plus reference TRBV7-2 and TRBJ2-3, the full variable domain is GAGVSQSPSNKVTEKGKDVELRCDPISGHTALYWYRQSLGQGLEFLIYFQGNSAPDKSGLPSDRFSAERTGGSVSTLTIQRTQQEDSAVYLCASSFPDSLRDTQYFGPGTRLTVL.

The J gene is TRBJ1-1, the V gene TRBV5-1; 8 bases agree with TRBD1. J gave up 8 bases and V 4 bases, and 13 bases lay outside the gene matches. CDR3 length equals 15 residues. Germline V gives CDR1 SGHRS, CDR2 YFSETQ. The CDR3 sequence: CASSRIPGTGHEAFF. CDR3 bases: TGCGCCAGCAGCCGCATACCGGGGACAGGTCACGAAGCTTTCTTT.

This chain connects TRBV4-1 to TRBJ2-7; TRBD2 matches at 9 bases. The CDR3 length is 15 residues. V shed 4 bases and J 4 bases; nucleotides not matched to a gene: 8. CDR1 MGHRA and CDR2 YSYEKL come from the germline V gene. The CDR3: CASSPQRAGGYEQYF. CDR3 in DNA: TGCGCCAGCAGCCCTCAGAGAGCGGGAGGATACGAGCAGTACTTC.

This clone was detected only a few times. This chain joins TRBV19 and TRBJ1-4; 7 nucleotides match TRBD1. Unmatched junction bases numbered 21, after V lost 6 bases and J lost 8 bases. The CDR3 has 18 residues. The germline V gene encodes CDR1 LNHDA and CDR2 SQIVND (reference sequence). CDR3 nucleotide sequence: TGTGCCAGTAGACCCATTGGAGGGGGCGACCCATTGGGCGAAAAACTGTTTTTT. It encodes CASRPIGGGDPLGEKLFF.

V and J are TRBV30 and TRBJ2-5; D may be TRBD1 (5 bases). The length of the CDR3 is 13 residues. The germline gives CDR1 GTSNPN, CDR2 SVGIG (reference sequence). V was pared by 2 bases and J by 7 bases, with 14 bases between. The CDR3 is CAWSPARVGTQYF. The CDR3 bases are TGTGCCTGGAGTCCGGCCAGGGTAGGGACCCAGTACTTC.

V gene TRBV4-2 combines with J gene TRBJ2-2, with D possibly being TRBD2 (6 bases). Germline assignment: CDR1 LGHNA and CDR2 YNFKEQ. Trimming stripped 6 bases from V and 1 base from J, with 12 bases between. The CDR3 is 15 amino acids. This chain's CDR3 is CASRRDSGNTGELFF. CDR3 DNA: TGTGCCAGCAGACGTGATAGCGGGAACACCGGGGAGCTGTTTTTT.

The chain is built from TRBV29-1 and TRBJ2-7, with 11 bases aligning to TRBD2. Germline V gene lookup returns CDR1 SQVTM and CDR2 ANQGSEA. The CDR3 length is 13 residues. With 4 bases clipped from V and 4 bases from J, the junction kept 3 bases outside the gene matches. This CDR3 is CSVAGTSGYEQYF. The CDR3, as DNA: TGCAGCGTTGCCGGGACTAGCGGTTACGAGCAGTACTTC.

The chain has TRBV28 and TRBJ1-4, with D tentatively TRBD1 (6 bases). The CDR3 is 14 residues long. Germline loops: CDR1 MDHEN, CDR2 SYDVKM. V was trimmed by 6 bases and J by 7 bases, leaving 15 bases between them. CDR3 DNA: TGTGCCAGCAGAATCTACAGGGCGGGTGAAAAACTGTTTTTT. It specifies CASRIYRAGEKLFF.

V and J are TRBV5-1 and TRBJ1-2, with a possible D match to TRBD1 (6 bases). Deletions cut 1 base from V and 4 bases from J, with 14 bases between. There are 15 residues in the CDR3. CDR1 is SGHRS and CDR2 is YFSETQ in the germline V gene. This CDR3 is CASSLLQGDAYGYTF. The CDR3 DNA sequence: TGCGCCAGCAGCTTGCTACAGGGTGACGCCTATGGCTACACCTTC. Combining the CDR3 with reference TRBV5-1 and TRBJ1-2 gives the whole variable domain KAGVTQTPRYLIKTRGQQVTLSCSPISGHRSVSWYQQTPGQGLQFLFEYFSETQRNKGNFPGRFSGRQFSNSRSEMNVSTLELGDSALYLCASSLLQGDAYGYTFGSGTRLTVV.

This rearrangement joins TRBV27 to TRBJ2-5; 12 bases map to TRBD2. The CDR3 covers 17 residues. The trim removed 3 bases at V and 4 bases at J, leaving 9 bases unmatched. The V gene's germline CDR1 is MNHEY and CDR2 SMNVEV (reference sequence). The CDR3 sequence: CASSFLASGRAAETQYF. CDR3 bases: TGTGCCAGCAGTTTCCTCGCTAGCGGGAGGGCCGCAGAGACCCAGTACTTC.

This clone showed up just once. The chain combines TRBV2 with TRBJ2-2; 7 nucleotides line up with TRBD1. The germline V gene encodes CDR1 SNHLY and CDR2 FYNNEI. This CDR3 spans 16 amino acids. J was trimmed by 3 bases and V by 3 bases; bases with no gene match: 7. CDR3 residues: CASSEVRGWDTGELFF. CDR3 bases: TGTGCCAGCAGTGAGGTCAGGGGGTGGGACACCGGGGAGCTGTTTTTT.

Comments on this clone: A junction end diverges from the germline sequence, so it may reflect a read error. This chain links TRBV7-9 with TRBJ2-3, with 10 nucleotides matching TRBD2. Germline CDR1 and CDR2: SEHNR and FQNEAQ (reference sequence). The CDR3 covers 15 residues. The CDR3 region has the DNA TGTTCCAGCAGCTTAACCGGGACTAGCGCTGATACGCAGTATTTT. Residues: CSSSLTGTSADTQYF. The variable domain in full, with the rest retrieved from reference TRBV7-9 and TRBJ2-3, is DTGVSQNPRHKITKRGQNVTFRCDPISEHNRLYWYRQTLGQGPEFLTYFQNEAQLEKSRLLSDRFSAERPKGSFSTLEIQRTEQGDSAMYLCSSSLTGTSADTQYFGPGTRLTVL.